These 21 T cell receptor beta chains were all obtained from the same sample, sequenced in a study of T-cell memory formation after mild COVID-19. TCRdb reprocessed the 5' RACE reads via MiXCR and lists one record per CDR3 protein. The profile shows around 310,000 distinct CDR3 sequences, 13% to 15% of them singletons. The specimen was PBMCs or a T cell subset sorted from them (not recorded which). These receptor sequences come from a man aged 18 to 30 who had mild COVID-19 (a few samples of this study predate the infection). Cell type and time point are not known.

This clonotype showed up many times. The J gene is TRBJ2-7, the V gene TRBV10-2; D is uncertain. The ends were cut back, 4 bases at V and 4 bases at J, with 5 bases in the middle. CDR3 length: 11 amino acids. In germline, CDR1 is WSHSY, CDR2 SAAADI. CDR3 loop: CASSGGYEQYF. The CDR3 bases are TGCGCCAGCAGTGGGGGTTACGAGCAGTACTTC.

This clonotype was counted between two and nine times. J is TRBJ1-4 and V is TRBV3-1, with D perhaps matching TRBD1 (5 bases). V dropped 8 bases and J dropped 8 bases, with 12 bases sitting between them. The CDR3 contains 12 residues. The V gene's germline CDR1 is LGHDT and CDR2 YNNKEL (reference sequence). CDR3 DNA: TGTGCCAGCGCGGGGGATGAGGAAAAACTGTTTTTT. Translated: CASAGDEEKLFF. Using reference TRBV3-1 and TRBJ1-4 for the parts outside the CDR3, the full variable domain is DTAVSQTPKYLVTQMGNDKSIKCEQNLGHDTMYWYKQDSKKFLKIMFSYNNKELIINETVPNRFSPKSPDKAHLNLHINSLELGDSAVYFCASAGDEEKLFFGSGTQLSVL.

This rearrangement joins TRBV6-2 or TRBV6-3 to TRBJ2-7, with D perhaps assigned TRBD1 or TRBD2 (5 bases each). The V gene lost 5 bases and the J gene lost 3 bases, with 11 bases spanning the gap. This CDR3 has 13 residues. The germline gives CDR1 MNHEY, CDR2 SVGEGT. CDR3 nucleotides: TGTGCCAGCAGTCGCCGGGACCTCTACGAGCAGTACGTC. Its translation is CASSRRDLYEQYV.

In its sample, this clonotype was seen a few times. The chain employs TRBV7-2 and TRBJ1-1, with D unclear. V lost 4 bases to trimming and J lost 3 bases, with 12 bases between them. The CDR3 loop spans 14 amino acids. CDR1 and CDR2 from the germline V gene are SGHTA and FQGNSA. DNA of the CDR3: TGTGCCAGCAGCTCAGGTTTCATGTACACTGAAGCTTTCTTT. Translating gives CASSSGFMYTEAFF.

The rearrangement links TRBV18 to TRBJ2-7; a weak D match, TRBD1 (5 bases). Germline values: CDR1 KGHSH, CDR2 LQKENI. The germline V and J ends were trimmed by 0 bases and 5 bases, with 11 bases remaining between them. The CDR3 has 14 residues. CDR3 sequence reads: CASSPPGDRNEQYV. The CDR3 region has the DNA TGTGCCAGCTCACCACCAGGGGATCGCAACGAGCAGTACGTC.

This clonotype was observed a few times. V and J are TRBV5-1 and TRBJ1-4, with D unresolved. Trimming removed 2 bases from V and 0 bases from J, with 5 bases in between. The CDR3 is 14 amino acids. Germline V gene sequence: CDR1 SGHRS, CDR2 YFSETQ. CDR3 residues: CASSLSTTNEKLFF. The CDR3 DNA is TGCGCCAGCAGCTTATCCACAACTAATGAAAAACTGTTTTTT.

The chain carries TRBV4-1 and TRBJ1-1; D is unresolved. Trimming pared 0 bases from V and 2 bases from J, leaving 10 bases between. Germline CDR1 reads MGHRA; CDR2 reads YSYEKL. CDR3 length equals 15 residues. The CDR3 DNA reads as TGCGCCAGCAGCCAAGAGGGCAGATCAAACACTGAAGCTTTCTTT. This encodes CASSQEGRSNTEAFF.

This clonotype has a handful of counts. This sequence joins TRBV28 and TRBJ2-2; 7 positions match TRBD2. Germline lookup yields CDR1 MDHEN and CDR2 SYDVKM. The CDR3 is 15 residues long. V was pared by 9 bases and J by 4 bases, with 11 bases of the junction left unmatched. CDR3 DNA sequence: TGTGCCAGTCTCGCTCTAAGCGGGGCCACCGGGGAGCTGTTTTTT. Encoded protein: CASLALSGATGELFF.

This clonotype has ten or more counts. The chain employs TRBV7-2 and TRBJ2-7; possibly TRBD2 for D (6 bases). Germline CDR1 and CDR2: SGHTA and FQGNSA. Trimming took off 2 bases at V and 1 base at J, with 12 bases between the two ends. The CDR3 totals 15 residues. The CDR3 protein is CASSLQGGLSYEQYV. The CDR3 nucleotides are TGTGCCAGCAGCTTACAGGGAGGTCTATCCTACGAGCAGTACGTC.

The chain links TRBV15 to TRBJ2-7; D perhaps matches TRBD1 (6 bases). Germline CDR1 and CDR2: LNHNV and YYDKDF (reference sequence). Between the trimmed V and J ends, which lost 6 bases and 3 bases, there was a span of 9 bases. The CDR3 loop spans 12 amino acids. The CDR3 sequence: CATSRDNYEQYV. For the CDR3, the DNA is TGTGCCACCAGTCGGGACAACTACGAGCAGTACGTC.

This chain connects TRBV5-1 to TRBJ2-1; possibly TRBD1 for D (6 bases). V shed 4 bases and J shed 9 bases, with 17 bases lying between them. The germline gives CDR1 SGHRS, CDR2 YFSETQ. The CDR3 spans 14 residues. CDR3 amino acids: CASSGAPGESEQFF. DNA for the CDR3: TGCGCCAGCAGCGGCGCGCCAGGGGAGTCTGAGCAGTTCTTC.

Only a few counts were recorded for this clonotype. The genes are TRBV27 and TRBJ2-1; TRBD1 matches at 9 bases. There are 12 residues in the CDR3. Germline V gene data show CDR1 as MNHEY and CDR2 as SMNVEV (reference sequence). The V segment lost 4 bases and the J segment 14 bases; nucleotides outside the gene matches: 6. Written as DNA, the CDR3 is TGTGCCAGCAGTTCGGACAGGGGAAGGGAGTTCTTC. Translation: CASSSDRGREFF.

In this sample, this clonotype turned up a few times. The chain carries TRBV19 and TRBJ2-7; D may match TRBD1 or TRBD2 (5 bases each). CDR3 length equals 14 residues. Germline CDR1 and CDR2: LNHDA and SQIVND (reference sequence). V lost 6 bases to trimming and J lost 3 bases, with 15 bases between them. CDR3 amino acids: CASSPGTANYEQYF. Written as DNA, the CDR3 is TGTGCCAGTAGCCCCGGGACGGCAAACTACGAGCAGTACTTC.

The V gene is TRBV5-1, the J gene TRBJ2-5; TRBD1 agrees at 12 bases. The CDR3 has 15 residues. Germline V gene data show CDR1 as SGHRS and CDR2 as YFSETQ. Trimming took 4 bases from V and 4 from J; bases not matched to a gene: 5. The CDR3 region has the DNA TGCGCCAGCAGCCCCGGGACAGGGGGCCCAGAGACCCAGTACTTC. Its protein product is CASSPGTGGPETQYF.

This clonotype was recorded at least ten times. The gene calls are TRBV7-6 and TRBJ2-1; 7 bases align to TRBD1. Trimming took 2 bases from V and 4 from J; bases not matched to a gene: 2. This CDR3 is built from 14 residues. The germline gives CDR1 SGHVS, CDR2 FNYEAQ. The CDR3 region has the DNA TGTGCCAGCAGCTTAAGGGGGCAATACAATGAGCAGTTCTTC. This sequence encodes CASSLRGQYNEQFF.

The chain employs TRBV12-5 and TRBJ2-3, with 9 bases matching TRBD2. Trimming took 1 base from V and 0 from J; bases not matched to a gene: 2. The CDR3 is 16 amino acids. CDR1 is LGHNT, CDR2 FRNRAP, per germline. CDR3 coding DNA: TGTGCTAGTGGTTTGGGACTAGCGGCTAGCACAGATACGCAGTATTTT. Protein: CASGLGLAASTDTQYF.

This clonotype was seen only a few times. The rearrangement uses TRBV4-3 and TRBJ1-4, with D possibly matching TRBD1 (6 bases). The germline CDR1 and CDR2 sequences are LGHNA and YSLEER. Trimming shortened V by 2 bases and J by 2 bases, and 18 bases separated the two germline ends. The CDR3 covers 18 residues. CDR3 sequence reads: CASSQRTGFEGTNEKLFF. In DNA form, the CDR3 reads TGCGCCAGCAGCCAACGAACAGGGTTTGAGGGGACTAATGAAAAACTGTTTTTT.

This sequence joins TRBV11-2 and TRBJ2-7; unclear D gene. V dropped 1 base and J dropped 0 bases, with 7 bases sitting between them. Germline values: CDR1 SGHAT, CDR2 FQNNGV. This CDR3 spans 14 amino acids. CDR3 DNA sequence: TGTGCCAGCAGCTTAGCGACGGACTCCTACGAGCAGTACTTC. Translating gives CASSLATDSYEQYF.

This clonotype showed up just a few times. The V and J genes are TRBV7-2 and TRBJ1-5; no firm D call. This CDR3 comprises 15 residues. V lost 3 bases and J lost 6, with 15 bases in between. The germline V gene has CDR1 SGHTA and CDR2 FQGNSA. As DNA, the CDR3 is TGTGCCAGCAGCTTTGATTTCGGGTCCTCTCAGCCCCAGCATTTT. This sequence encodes CASSFDFGSSQPQHF.

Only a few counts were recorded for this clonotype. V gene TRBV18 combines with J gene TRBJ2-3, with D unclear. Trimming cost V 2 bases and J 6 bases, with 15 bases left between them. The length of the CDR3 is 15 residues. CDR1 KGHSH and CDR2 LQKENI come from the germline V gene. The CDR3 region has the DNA TGTGCCAGCTCACCAACGCAGGACGCACGGGATACGCAGTATTTT. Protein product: CASSPTQDARDTQYF.

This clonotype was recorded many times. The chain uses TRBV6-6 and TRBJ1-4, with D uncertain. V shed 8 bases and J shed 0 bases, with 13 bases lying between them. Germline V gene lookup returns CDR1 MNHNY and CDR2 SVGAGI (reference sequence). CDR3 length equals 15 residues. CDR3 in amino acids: CASPPAEATNEKLFF. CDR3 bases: TGTGCCAGCCCACCGGCGGAAGCAACTAATGAAAAACTGTTTTTT.